The 21 T cell receptor beta chains below were found in one sample sequenced in a study of identical twins. TCRdb re-derived calls from the 5' RACE reads in MiXCR, one entry per CDR3 protein. The profile shows 690,000 or so distinct CDR3 sequences, 5.5% to 7.5% of them singletons. Sequencing was performed on naive T cells sorted from blood. The receptors were sampled from a man aged 18 to 30 in good health.

At least ten counts were recorded for this clonotype. The V call is TRBV5-1, the J call TRBJ2-7; 8 positions agree with TRBD2. The CDR3 sequence is 15 residues long. Germline CDR1 reads SGHRS; CDR2 reads YFSETQ. The V and J ends lost 3 bases and 4 bases, in that order; junction bases with no gene match: 9. CDR3 DNA sequence: TGCGCCAGCAGCTGGGCGAGCGGGAGAGGTTACGAGCAGTACGTC. It translates to CASSWASGRGYEQYV.

The table lists this clonotype with many counts. The chain recombines TRBV19 with TRBJ2-1; TRBD2 agrees at 7 bases. The junction had 3 bases not matched to a gene; V was cut back by 4 bases and J by 3 bases. CDR3 length: 14 amino acids. The germline V gene has CDR1 LNHDA and CDR2 SQIVND (reference sequence). The CDR3 DNA reads as TGTGCCAGTAGTACTAGCGGAGACTACAATGAGCAGTTCTTC. This gives the protein CASSTSGDYNEQFF.

This clonotype was counted between two and nine times. The chain carries TRBV10-3 and TRBJ2-1, with 7 bases aligning to TRBD2. J lost 2 bases, V lost 4 bases, and 5 bases had no gene match. The CDR3 spans 15 residues. Germline loops: CDR1 ENHRY, CDR2 SYGVKD. The CDR3 reads CAISGGTKAYNEQFF. The DNA for the CDR3 is TGTGCCATCAGTGGTGGGACTAAAGCCTACAATGAGCAGTTCTTC.

This clonotype was detected many times. The genes are TRBV5-1 and TRBJ2-3; D ambiguous. The CDR3 runs to 15 residues. V lost 0 bases and J 0 bases, leaving 8 bases between the germline ends. Per germline, CDR1 SGHRS and CDR2 YFSETQ. The DNA for the CDR3 is TGCGCCAGCAGCTTGGGACATCTTAGCACAGATACGCAGTATTTT. Its protein is CASSLGHLSTDTQYF. The variable domain in full, completed from reference TRBV5-1 and TRBJ2-3, reads KAGVTQTPRYLIKTRGQQVTLSCSPISGHRSVSWYQQTPGQGLQFLFEYFSETQRNKGNFPGRFSGRQFSNSRSEMNVSTLELGDSALYLCASSLGHLSTDTQYFGPGTRLTVL.

This clonotype was detected a few times. Written as DNA, the CDR3 is TGTGCCAGCAGCAGGATGGGATCCTACAATGAGCAGTTCTTC. The encoded protein is CASSRMGSYNEQFF. The chain employs TRBV9 and TRBJ2-1; unclear D gene. CDR1 and CDR2 (germline): SGDLS, YYNGEE. CDR3 size: 14 residues. The V end lost 4 bases, the J end lost 1 base, and 9 bases lay between the germline ends.

This clonotype was recorded at least ten times. The rearrangement uses TRBV29-1 and TRBJ1-1; no reliable D call. Germline loops: CDR1 SQVTM, CDR2 ANQGSEA. The CDR3 has 12 residues. The germline V and J ends were trimmed by 3 bases and 5 bases, with 10 bases remaining between them. The CDR3 sequence is CSVDKGGTEAFF. CDR3 bases: TGCAGCGTTGACAAGGGAGGGACTGAAGCTTTCTTT.

This clonotype was observed at least ten times. V is TRBV20-1 and J is TRBJ1-2, with unresolved D. V lost 3 bases and J 8 bases, leaving 10 bases between the germline ends. CDR1 and CDR2 (germline): DFQATT, SNEGSKA (reference sequence). The CDR3 has 11 amino acids. For the CDR3, the DNA is TGCAGTGCTAGGTTCTTGGGGGGCTACACCTTC. Its protein is CSARFLGGYTF.

The gene calls are TRBV5-5 and TRBJ2-7; 7 bases match TRBD1. The germline CDR1 and CDR2 sequences are SGHKS and YYEKEE (reference sequence). The CDR3 is made up of 14 amino acids. Trimming cost V 2 bases and J 5 bases; bases outside gene matches: 7. CDR3 residues: CASSLRDSHHEQYF. The CDR3 nucleotides read TGTGCCAGCAGCTTAAGGGACAGCCATCACGAGCAGTACTTC.

This clonotype was counted at least ten times. The junction and the germline gene differ at one end; a read error may be behind it. This chain links TRBV5-1 with TRBJ2-1; D unclear. Germline V gene data show CDR1 as SGHRS and CDR2 as YFSETQ. The CDR3 totals 13 residues. The CDR3 here is CASSLSGINEQFF. The CDR3 DNA reads TGTGCCAGCAGTTTATCCGGAATTAATGAGCAGTTCTTC.

This clonotype appeared a few times. Written as DNA, the CDR3 is TGCAGTGCTAGAGAACCCCTCGGGACTCCTAGTAATGAGCAGTTCTTC. It specifies CSAREPLGTPSNEQFF. The chain joins TRBV20-1 to TRBJ2-1; perhaps TRBD2 as D (6 bases). The germline V gene encodes CDR1 DFQATT and CDR2 SNEGSKA (reference sequence). This CDR3 is 16 amino acids long. V lost 0 bases and J lost 7, with 19 bases in between.

This clonotype was seen repeatedly, ten times or more. The chain couples TRBV5-1 to TRBJ2-7; no firm D call. The germline CDR1 and CDR2 sequences are SGHRS and YFSETQ. Between the trimmed V and J ends, which lost 3 bases and 5 bases, there was a span of 6 bases. The CDR3 loop spans 11 amino acids. Here the CDR3 reads CASSSLNEQYF. The CDR3 DNA follows: TGCGCCAGCAGCTCCCTGAACGAGCAGTACTTC.

A few counts support this clonotype. The V and J genes are TRBV19 and TRBJ1-1; D is unresolved. The V end was cut by 3 bases, the J end by 4 bases, with 15 bases between. The CDR3 has 15 amino acids. Germline CDR1 reads LNHDA; CDR2 reads SQIVND (reference sequence). CDR3 amino acids: CASSIQGRNPTEAFF. DNA for the CDR3: TGTGCCAGTAGTATCCAAGGACGAAACCCCACTGAAGCTTTCTTT.

This clonotype was picked up many times. This chain connects TRBV24-1 to TRBJ2-1, with TRBD2 matching over 11 bases. V was pared by 0 bases and J by 4 bases, with 7 bases of the junction left unmatched. This CDR3 is built from 18 residues. Germline CDR1 KGHDR, CDR2 SFDVKD. The DNA for the CDR3 is TGTGCCACCAGTGATTTGGGTACTAGCGGGAGTCGGTACAATGAGCAGTTCTTC. Translating it yields CATSDLGTSGSRYNEQFF.

This clonotype was observed a handful of times. The junction and the germline gene differ at one end; a read error may be behind it. The chain combines TRBV5-1 with TRBJ2-1; weak D call: TRBD1 (6 bases). Germline CDR1 SGHRS, CDR2 YFSETQ. The CDR3 loop spans 15 amino acids. The CDR3 DNA is TGCGCCAGCAGCTTGGGCGGACAGTCCTTCAATGAGCAGTTCTTC. Translated: CASSLGGQSFNEQFF.

This clonotype was recorded many times. The rearrangement links TRBV6-5 to TRBJ2-1, with D perhaps given as TRBD1 or TRBD2 (5 bases each). Per the germline V gene, CDR1 is MNHEY and CDR2 is SVGAGI. Trimming cost V 2 bases and J 9 bases, with 8 bases left between them. The CDR3 is 12 residues long. The CDR3 DNA is TGTGCCAGCAGTTACATGGGGACTGAGCAGTTCTTC. It is translated as CASSYMGTEQFF.

Note on this clonotype: A read error may explain this, as a much larger clone is one base away. The V call is TRBV29-1, the J call TRBJ2-1, with 9 bases that match TRBD2. The CDR3 runs 11 residues. Per germline, CDR1 SQVTM and CDR2 ANQGSEA. CDR3 sequence: CSVGLASERFF. CDR3 nucleotides: TGCAGCGTGGGACTAGCCTCTGAGCGGTTCTTC.

This clonotype was recorded a few times. J is TRBJ2-1 and V is TRBV11-2, with D tentatively TRBD1 or TRBD2 (6 bases each). Germline V CDR1 and CDR2: SGHAT, FQNNGV. This CDR3 is 16 amino acids long. V lost 3 bases to trimming and J lost 7 bases, with 19 bases between them. The CDR3 DNA reads TGTGCCAGCAGCTTTGCCATAGCGGAGAGGGGGAATGAGCAGTTCTTC. Protein sequence: CASSFAIAERGNEQFF.

CDR3 in DNA: TGTGCCAGCAGCACGGTTACTGGAAACACCATATATTTT. It yields the protein CASSTVTGNTIYF. The rearrangement uses TRBV9 and TRBJ1-3, with D hard to call. V lost 4 bases and J 2 bases, leaving 7 bases between the germline ends. This CDR3 comprises 13 residues. The germline V gene has CDR1 SGDLS and CDR2 YYNGEE.

This clonotype was observed many times. The J gene is TRBJ2-7, the V gene TRBV7-2; the D gene is possibly TRBD1 (5 bases). Germline loops: CDR1 SGHTA, CDR2 FQGNSA. The CDR3 totals 14 residues. Trimming stripped 5 bases from V and 4 bases from J, with 15 bases between. Here the CDR3 DNA reads TGTGCCAGCAGCGCGCCCCAGGGAATGTACGAGCAGTACTTC. It is translated as CASSAPQGMYEQYF.

This clonotype was recorded many times. The rearrangement links TRBV4-3 to TRBJ2-3; 8 bases fit TRBD2. The V segment lost 0 bases and the J segment 0 bases; nucleotides outside the gene matches: 2. This CDR3 spans 16 amino acids. Germline loops: CDR1 LGHNA, CDR2 YSLEER. In DNA, the CDR3 is TGCGCCAGCAGCCAAGATCGGGGGGGCAGCACAGATACGCAGTATTTT. Residues: CASSQDRGGSTDTQYF.

A word on this clonotype: This sequence may be a read error, since a much larger clone differs from it by one base. This sequence joins TRBV10-3 and TRBJ1-2, with unresolved D. Germline CDR1 reads ENHRY; CDR2 reads SYGVKD. The CDR3 sequence is 13 residues long. V lost 3 bases, J lost 5 bases, and 10 bases lay in between. As DNA, the CDR3 is TGTGCCATCAGTGATGCGAAAAAATATGGCTACACCTTC. Its protein is CAISDAKKYGYTF.